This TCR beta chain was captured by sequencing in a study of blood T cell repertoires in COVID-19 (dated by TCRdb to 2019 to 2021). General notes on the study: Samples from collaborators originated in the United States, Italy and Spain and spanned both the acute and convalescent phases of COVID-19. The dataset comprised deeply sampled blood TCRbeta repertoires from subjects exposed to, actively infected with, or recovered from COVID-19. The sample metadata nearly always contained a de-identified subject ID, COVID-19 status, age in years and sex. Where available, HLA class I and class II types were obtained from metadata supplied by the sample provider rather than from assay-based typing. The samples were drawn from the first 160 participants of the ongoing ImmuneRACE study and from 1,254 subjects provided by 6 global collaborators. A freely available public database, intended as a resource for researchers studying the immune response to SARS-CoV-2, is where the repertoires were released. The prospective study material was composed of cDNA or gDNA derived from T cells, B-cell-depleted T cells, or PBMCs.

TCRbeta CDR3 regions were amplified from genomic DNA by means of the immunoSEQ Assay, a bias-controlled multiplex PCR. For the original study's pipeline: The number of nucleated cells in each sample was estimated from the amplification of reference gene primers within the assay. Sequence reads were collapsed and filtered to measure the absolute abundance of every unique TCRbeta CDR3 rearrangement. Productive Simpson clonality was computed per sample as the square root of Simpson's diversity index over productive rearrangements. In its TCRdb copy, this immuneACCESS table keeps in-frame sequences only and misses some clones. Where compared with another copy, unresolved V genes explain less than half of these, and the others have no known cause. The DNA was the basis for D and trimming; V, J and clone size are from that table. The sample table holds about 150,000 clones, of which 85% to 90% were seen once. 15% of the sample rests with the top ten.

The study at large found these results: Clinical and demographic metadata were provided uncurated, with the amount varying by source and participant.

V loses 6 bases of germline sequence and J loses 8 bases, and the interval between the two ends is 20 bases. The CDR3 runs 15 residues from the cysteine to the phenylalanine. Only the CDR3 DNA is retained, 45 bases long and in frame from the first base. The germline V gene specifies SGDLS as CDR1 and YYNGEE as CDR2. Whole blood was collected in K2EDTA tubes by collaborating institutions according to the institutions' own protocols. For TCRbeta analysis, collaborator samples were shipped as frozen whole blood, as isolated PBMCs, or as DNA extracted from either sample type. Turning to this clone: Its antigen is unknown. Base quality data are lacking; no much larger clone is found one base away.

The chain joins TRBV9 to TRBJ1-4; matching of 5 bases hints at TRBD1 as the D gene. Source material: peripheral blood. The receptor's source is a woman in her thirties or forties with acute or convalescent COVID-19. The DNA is TGTGCCAGCACCCGACTAGGTAACCAGGGCGAAAAACTGTTTTTT. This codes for CASTRLGNQGEKLFF.